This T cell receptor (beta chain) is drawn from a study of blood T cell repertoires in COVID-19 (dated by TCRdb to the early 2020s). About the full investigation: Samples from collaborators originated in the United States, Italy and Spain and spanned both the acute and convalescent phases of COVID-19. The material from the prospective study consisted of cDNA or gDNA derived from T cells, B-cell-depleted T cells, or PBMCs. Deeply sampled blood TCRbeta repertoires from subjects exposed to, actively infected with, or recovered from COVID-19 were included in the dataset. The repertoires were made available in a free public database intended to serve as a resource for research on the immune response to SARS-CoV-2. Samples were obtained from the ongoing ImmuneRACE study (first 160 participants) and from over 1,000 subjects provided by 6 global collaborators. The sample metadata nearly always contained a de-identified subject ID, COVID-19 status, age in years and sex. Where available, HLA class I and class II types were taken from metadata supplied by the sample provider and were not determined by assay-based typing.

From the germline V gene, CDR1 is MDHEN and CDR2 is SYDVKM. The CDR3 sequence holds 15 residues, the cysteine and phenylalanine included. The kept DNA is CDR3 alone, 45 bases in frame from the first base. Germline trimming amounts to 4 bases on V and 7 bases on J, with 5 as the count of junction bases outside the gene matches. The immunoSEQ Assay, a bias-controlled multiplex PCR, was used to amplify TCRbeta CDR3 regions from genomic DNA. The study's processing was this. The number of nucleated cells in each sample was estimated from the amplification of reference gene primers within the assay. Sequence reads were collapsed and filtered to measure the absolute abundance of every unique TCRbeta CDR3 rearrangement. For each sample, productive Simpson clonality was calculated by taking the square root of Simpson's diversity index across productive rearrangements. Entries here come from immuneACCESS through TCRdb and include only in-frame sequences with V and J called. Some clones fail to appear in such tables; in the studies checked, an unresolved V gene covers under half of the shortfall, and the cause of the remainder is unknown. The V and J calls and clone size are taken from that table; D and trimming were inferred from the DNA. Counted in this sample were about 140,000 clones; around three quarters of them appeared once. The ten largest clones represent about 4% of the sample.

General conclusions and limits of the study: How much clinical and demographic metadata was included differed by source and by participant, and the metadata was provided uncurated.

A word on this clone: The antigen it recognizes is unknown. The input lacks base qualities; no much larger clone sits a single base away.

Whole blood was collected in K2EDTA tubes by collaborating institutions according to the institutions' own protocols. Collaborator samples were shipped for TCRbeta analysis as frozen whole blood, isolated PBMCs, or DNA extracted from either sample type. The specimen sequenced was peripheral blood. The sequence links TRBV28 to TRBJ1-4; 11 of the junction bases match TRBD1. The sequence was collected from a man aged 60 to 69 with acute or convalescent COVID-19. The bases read TGTGCCAGCAGTTCTCCGGGACAGGGGGGTGAAAAACTGTTTTTT. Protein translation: CASSSPGQGGEKLFF.